The 32 T cell receptor beta chains given below trace back to one sample, sequenced in a study of blood T cell repertoires in COVID-19. Clones were read by immunoSEQ multiplex PCR, and TCRdb kept only the in-frame ones, dropping some. The table includes nearly 300,000 clones, 89% detected once. Sequenced material: PBMCs or T cells enriched from blood (not recorded which). These receptors were obtained from a woman aged 50 to 60 who had been exposed to COVID-19.

This clone appeared once. This chain joins TRBV4-1 and TRBJ1-5; tentative D call: TRBD1 (5 bases). This CDR3 spans 15 amino acids. V shed 0 bases and J shed 3 bases, with 9 bases lying between them. The germline V gene encodes CDR1 MGHRA and CDR2 YSYEKL. CDR3: CASSQEQENNQPQHF. The CDR3 coding sequence is TGCGCCAGCAGCCAAGAACAGGAAAACAATCAGCCCCAGCATTTT.

This clone was counted a single time. This chain uses TRBV2 with TRBJ2-1; 7 bases are shared with TRBD2. CDR3 size: 15 residues. Per germline, CDR1 SNHLY and CDR2 FYNNEI. Unmatched junction bases numbered 3, after V lost 1 base and J lost 3 bases. CDR3: CASSEGSGIYNEQFF. CDR3 DNA: TGTGCCAGCAGTGAAGGAAGCGGGATCTACAATGAGCAGTTCTTC. Using reference TRBV2 and TRBJ2-1 for the parts outside the CDR3, the full variable domain is EPEVTQTPSHQVTQMGQEVILRCVPISNHLYFYWYRQILGQKVEFLVSFYNNEISEKSEIFDDQFSVERPDGSNFTLKIRSTKLEDSAMYFCASSEGSGIYNEQFFGPGTRLTVL.

The V call is TRBV25-1, the J call TRBJ2-2; tentative D call: TRBD1 (5 bases). Germline lookup yields CDR1 MGHDK and CDR2 SYGVNS. The CDR3 consists of 15 residues. The ends were cut back, 3 bases at V and 6 bases at J, with 14 bases in the middle. The CDR3 region has the DNA TGTGCCAGCAGTGATTCCAGGGCCAGCGCCGGGGAGCTGTTTTTT. Translation gives CASSDSRASAGELFF.

In this sample, this clone turned up a few times. The chain has TRBV19 and TRBJ1-6; tentatively, D is TRBD1 (5 bases). The germline V gene encodes CDR1 LNHDA and CDR2 SQIVND (reference sequence). V was pared by 6 bases and J by 6 bases, with 12 bases between. The CDR3 totals 14 residues. The CDR3 DNA reads TGTGCCAGTAGGCAGGGTTCGGGTAATTCACCCCTCCACTTT. It is translated as CASRQGSGNSPLHF.

The V gene is TRBV5-1, the J gene TRBJ2-3, with 16 bases aligning to TRBD2. V was pared by 8 bases and J by 2 bases, with 2 bases of the junction left unmatched. Germline V CDR1 and CDR2: SGHRS, YFSETQ. The CDR3 spans 15 residues. CDR3 sequence: CASGTSGGVTDTQYF. The CDR3 bases are TGCGCCAGTGGGACTAGCGGGGGGGTCACAGATACGCAGTATTTT.

The J gene is TRBJ2-3, the V gene TRBV7-9, with D maybe TRBD1 (6 bases). Germline CDR1 reads SEHNR; CDR2 reads FQNEAQ (reference sequence). This CDR3 has 15 residues. V gave up 5 bases and J gave up 4 bases, with 16 bases separating them. Written as DNA, the CDR3 is TGTGCCAGCAGCGCTACAGGGAAGGGCGCAGATACGCAGTATTTT. Encoded protein: CASSATGKGADTQYF.

V and J are TRBV19 and TRBJ2-3; D ambiguous. The CDR3 runs to 14 residues. Germline values: CDR1 LNHDA, CDR2 SQIVND (reference sequence). Trimming took 1 base from V and 8 from J, leaving 13 bases between them. The CDR3 sequence: CASSIVGSHTTQYF. As DNA, the CDR3 is TGTGCCAGTAGTATAGTCGGTAGTCATACTACGCAGTATTTT.

This clone was seen a single time. The chain couples TRBV27 to TRBJ1-1; 10 nucleotides align to TRBD1. In germline, CDR1 is MNHEY, CDR2 SMNVEV (reference sequence). With V trimmed by 1 base and J by 1 base, 6 bases remained unmatched. The CDR3 covers 17 residues. CDR3 region: CASSLFPTGGQNTEAFF. In DNA form, the CDR3 reads TGTGCCAGCAGTTTATTCCCGACAGGGGGCCAGAACACTGAAGCTTTCTTT.

This clone was seen just once. The DNA for the CDR3 is TGTGCCAGTAGTACGAGGACAGCCACCGGGGAGCTGTTTTTT. Translation: CASSTRTATGELFF. This sequence joins TRBV19 and TRBJ2-2; perhaps TRBD1 as D (6 bases). The CDR3 loop spans 14 amino acids. Per the germline V gene, CDR1 is LNHDA and CDR2 is SQIVND (reference sequence). With 4 bases removed from V and 4 bases from J, the gap between germline ends came to 10 bases. Filled out from reference TRBV19 and TRBJ2-2, the complete variable domain reads DGGITQSPKYLFRKEGQNVTLSCEQNLNHDAMYWYRQDPGQGLRLIYYSQIVNDFQKGDIAEGYSVSREKKESFPLTVTSAQKNPTAFYLCASSTRTATGELFFGEGSRLTVL.

The sample holds many counts of this clone. This sequence joins TRBV10-3 and TRBJ1-3; the match to TRBD1 covers 11 bases. With 2 bases clipped from V and 0 bases from J, the junction kept 6 bases outside the gene matches. Germline V CDR1 and CDR2: ENHRY, SYGVKD. The CDR3 runs to 18 residues. CDR3 bases: TGTGCCATCAGTGAGCCTGGACAGGGGGCAGACTCTGGAAACACCATATATTTT. Translation: CAISEPGQGADSGNTIYF.

The chain recombines TRBV28 with TRBJ1-4, with 8 bases matching TRBD1. Germline CDR1 reads MDHEN; CDR2 reads SYDVKM. V gave up 4 bases and J gave up 8 bases; unmatched junction bases: 12. The CDR3 is 16 amino acids. In nucleotides, the CDR3 is TGTGCCAGCAGTTCATCGACAGGGGCCTTGCGCGAAAAACTGTTTTTT. As protein: CASSSSTGALREKLFF. The variable domain in full, with the rest retrieved from reference TRBV28 and TRBJ1-4, is DVKVTQSSRYLVKRTGEKVFLECVQDMDHENMFWYRQDPGLGLRLIYFSYDVKMKEKGDIPEGYSVSREKKERFSLILESASTNQTSMYLCASSSSTGALREKLFFGSGTQLSVL.

The chain combines TRBV5-6 with TRBJ1-2; TRBD1 matches 10 bases. After removal of 4 bases from V and 7 bases from J, the junction contained 4 bases not matched to a gene. The germline CDR1 and CDR2 sequences are SGHDT and YYEEEE. The CDR3 length is 13 residues. The DNA of the CDR3 is TGTGCCAGCAGCCCGGGACAGGGGATTGGCTACACCTTC. Residues: CASSPGQGIGYTF.

This sequence joins TRBV27 and TRBJ2-1; 12 nucleotides line up with TRBD1. Germline CDR1 is MNHEY and CDR2 is SMNVEV (reference sequence). The CDR3 sequence is 18 residues long. Trimming at V came to 2 bases and at J to 2 bases, leaving 7 bases not matched to a gene. CDR3 region: CASSLGTGGRSPYNEQFF. DNA of the CDR3: TGTGCCAGCAGTTTAGGGACAGGGGGCAGGAGCCCCTACAATGAGCAGTTCTTC.

This chain joins TRBV5-1 and TRBJ1-4; D remains ambiguous. Germline V gene data show CDR1 as SGHRS and CDR2 as YFSETQ. The CDR3 has 17 residues. V lost 3 bases to trimming and J lost 7 bases, with 22 bases between them. The CDR3 spells CASSSRDYTASGEKLFF. The DNA of the CDR3 is TGCGCCAGCAGCTCCCGGGATTACACCGCTTCGGGTGAAAAACTGTTTTTT.

J is TRBJ1-6 and V is TRBV2, with 7 bases matching TRBD1. In germline, CDR1 is SNHLY, CDR2 FYNNEI. After removal of 9 bases from V and 1 base from J, the junction contained 9 bases not matched to a gene. The CDR3 consists of 16 residues. The chain's CDR3 is CARTAPGQSYNSPLHF. The CDR3 nucleotides are TGTGCCAGGACGGCCCCGGGACAGTCCTATAATTCACCCCTCCACTTT.

This rearrangement joins TRBV7-2 to TRBJ1-6; D uncertain. Trimming removed 3 bases from V and 10 bases from J, with 16 bases in between. The CDR3 totals 15 residues. CDR1 is SGHTA, CDR2 FQGNSA, per germline. The CDR3 DNA follows: TGTGCCAGCAGCTTGTTTGAGACGACGGGATCACCCCTCCACTTT. The encoded protein is CASSLFETTGSPLHF. Full variable domain (outside the CDR3, taken from reference TRBV7-2 and TRBJ1-6): GAGVSQSPSNKVTEKGKDVELRCDPISGHTALYWYRQSLGQGLEFLIYFQGNSAPDKSGLPSDRFSAERTGGSVSTLTIQRTQQEDSAVYLCASSLFETTGSPLHFGNGTRLTVT.

V and J are TRBV5-1 and TRBJ1-1; 7 bases are a match to TRBD1. V lost 0 bases and J lost 0; bases outside the gene matches: 5. The CDR3 has 16 amino acids. Germline V lookup: CDR1 SGHRS, CDR2 YFSETQ. CDR3 coding DNA: TGCGCCAGCAGCTTGGGGACAGGTGGTCTGAACACTGAAGCTTTCTTT. As protein: CASSLGTGGLNTEAFF. The whole variable domain, remainder taken from reference TRBV5-1 and TRBJ1-1, is KAGVTQTPRYLIKTRGQQVTLSCSPISGHRSVSWYQQTPGQGLQFLFEYFSETQRNKGNFPGRFSGRQFSNSRSEMNVSTLELGDSALYLCASSLGTGGLNTEAFFGQGTRLTVV.

The chain recombines TRBV18 with TRBJ1-4; D perhaps matches TRBD1 (5 bases). V lost 10 bases to trimming and J lost 7 bases, with 16 bases between them. The CDR3 runs to 13 residues. CDR1 is KGHSH, CDR2 LQKENI, per germline. CDR3 protein: CATASGQGEKLFF. CDR3 nucleotides: TGTGCCACCGCCTCTGGCCAGGGTGAAAAACTGTTTTTT.

This chain connects TRBV19 to TRBJ2-7, with TRBD1 matching over 7 bases. CDR1 and CDR2 (germline): LNHDA, SQIVND (reference sequence). CDR3 length: 16 amino acids. Trimming cost V 2 bases and J 3 bases; bases outside gene matches: 10. The CDR3 nucleotides are TGTGCCAGTAGTATAACCCTTAACCGACAGGGCTACGAGCAGTACTTC. This sequence encodes CASSITLNRQGYEQYF.

In this sample, this clone turned up once. The rearrangement uses TRBV4-1 and TRBJ1-4; D unresolved. CDR1 MGHRA and CDR2 YSYEKL come from the germline V gene. V gave up 0 bases and J gave up 1 base, with 9 bases separating them. The CDR3 sequence is 16 residues long. The CDR3 nucleotides read TGCGCCAGCAGCCAAGATTCTTCCCGAACTAATGAAAAACTGTTTTTT. Its protein is CASSQDSSRTNEKLFF.

The chain combines TRBV12-3 or TRBV12-4 with TRBJ1-1; the D is unclear. The CDR3 consists of 12 residues. Deletions cut 5 bases from V and 4 bases from J, with 8 bases between. CDR3 DNA: TGTGCCAGCAGTCCGCCGCGCACTGAAGCTTTCTTT. Translation: CASSPPRTEAFF.

This clone is a singleton in its sample. The chain recombines TRBV5-1 with TRBJ1-1; D not resolved. V lost 5 bases and J 5 bases, leaving 10 bases between the germline ends. The length of the CDR3 is 12 residues. Germline CDR1 and CDR2: SGHRS and YFSETQ. In nucleotides, the CDR3 is TGCGCCAGCAGGGCCGGGGTAACTGAAGCTTTCTTT. It specifies CASRAGVTEAFF.

On this clone itself: Other DNA sequences from this sample encode an identical CDR3 as well. J is TRBJ1-1 and V is TRBV5-1; D not certain. V was cut by 2 bases and J by 1 base, with 6 bases left in between. CDR1 and CDR2 (germline): SGHRS, YFSETQ. The CDR3 runs to 13 residues. The DNA for the CDR3 is TGCGCCAGCAGCTTTTCAGGGAACACTGAAGCTTTCTTT. Amino acids: CASSFSGNTEAFF. Drawing the rest from reference TRBV5-1 and TRBJ1-1, the complete variable domain is KAGVTQTPRYLIKTRGQQVTLSCSPISGHRSVSWYQQTPGQGLQFLFEYFSETQRNKGNFPGRFSGRQFSNSRSEMNVSTLELGDSALYLCASSFSGNTEAFFGQGTRLTVV.

The chain is built from TRBV5-1 and TRBJ2-1; 9 bases are a match to TRBD1. V gave up 4 bases and J gave up 8 bases; unmatched junction bases: 13. This CDR3 has 16 residues. Germline V gene sequence: CDR1 SGHRS, CDR2 YFSETQ. CDR3 in DNA: TGCGCCAGCAGCGCAACCCGGGACAGGGTTAACGATGAGCAGTTCTTC. Translating gives CASSATRDRVNDEQFF.

About this clone itself: One end of the junction varies from germline; a read error may be responsible. The V and J genes are TRBV6-1 and TRBJ1-4, with TRBD1 matching over 12 bases. CDR3 length: 14 amino acids. Germline V lookup: CDR1 MNHNS, CDR2 SASEGT. CDR3 bases: TGTGCCAGCGGTGAGGGGACAGGGGGCCTAAAACTGTTTTTT. Translation gives CASGEGTGGLKLFF.

V is TRBV9 and J is TRBJ1-2; 7 nucleotides line up with TRBD1. The CDR3 consists of 15 residues. Germline V gene sequence: CDR1 SGDLS, CDR2 YYNGEE. V was pared by 3 bases and J by 7 bases, with 12 bases of the junction left unmatched. As DNA, the CDR3 is TGTGCCAGCAGCGGCGGTTTGAGGGGGCCGGCTGGCTACACCTTC. This translates into CASSGGLRGPAGYTF. The full variable domain, with the rest looked up from reference TRBV9 and TRBJ1-2, is DSGVTQTPKHLITATGQRVTLRCSPRSGDLSVYWYQQSLDQGLQFLIQYYNGEERAKGNILERFSAQQFPDLHSELNLSSLELGDSALYFCASSGGLRGPAGYTFGSGTRLTVV.

The rearrangement links TRBV15 to TRBJ1-4; D not resolved. The germline gives CDR1 LNHNV, CDR2 YYDKDF (reference sequence). This CDR3 is built from 17 residues. V dropped 1 base and J dropped 0 bases, with 12 bases sitting between them. The CDR3 DNA reads TGTGCCACCAGCAGAGGTGGAGGGCTAACAACTAATGAAAAACTGTTTTTT. Protein product: CATSRGGGLTTNEKLFF.

The V and J genes are TRBV25-1 and TRBJ1-1; 7 nucleotides match TRBD1. Losses at the gene ends were 8 bases for V and 8 bases for J; bases not matched to a gene: 11. CDR3 size: 13 residues. Germline loops: CDR1 MGHDK, CDR2 SYGVNS. The CDR3 DNA is TGTGCCAGCTCTACCCAGAGGGACAGAGAAGCTTTCTTT. As protein: CASSTQRDREAFF.

This clone was detected only a few times. The chain's CDR3 is CASSVELGRDTQYF. The CDR3 DNA sequence: TGTGCCAGTAGCGTCGAGTTGGGGAGGGATACGCAGTATTTT. The genes are TRBV19 and TRBJ2-3; D possibly corresponds to TRBD2 (6 bases). The CDR3 runs to 14 residues. CDR1 and CDR2 (germline): LNHDA, SQIVND (reference sequence). V lost 6 bases to trimming and J lost 6 bases, with 16 bases between them. The full variable domain, in which reference TRBV19 and TRBJ2-3 provide the parts outside the CDR3, is DGGITQSPKYLFRKEGQNVTLSCEQNLNHDAMYWYRQDPGQGLRLIYYSQIVNDFQKGDIAEGYSVSREKKESFPLTVTSAQKNPTAFYLCASSVELGRDTQYFGPGTRLTVL.

This chain joins TRBV27 and TRBJ2-2; D is perhaps TRBD2 (5 bases). CDR1 and CDR2 (germline): MNHEY, SMNVEV (reference sequence). The CDR3 runs 17 residues. Trimming took 5 bases from V and 3 from J, leaving 19 bases between them. The CDR3 protein is CASSPTLSFGDTGELFF. The CDR3 DNA reads TGTGCCAGCAGTCCGACCCTCAGTTTCGGGGACACCGGGGAGCTGTTTTTT.

The chain recombines TRBV2 with TRBJ1-2; 10 bases line up with TRBD1. This CDR3 region has 15 residues. Germline CDR1 is SNHLY and CDR2 is FYNNEI. The ends lost 4 bases at V and 6 bases at J; junction bases unmatched: 8. The CDR3 spells CASSGRTGGPNGYTF. CDR3 coding DNA: TGTGCCAGCAGTGGCAGGACAGGGGGTCCGAATGGCTACACCTTC.

The chain couples TRBV2 to TRBJ2-1; TRBD2 matches 9 bases. CDR1 is SNHLY, CDR2 FYNNEI, per germline. The CDR3 has 16 residues. Trimming at V came to 4 bases and at J to 5 bases, leaving 9 bases not matched to a gene. The CDR3 spells CASSAYEGTSNNEQFF. The CDR3 nucleotides are TGTGCCAGCAGTGCCTACGAGGGGACTAGCAACAATGAGCAGTTCTTC.